This passage covers 8 T cell receptor beta chains from one sample sequenced in a study of T cell repertoires in cytomegalovirus infection. MiXCR was run by TCRdb on the reads, yielding one entry per CDR3 protein. The sample records about 740,000 distinct CDR3 sequences, less than 40% being singletons. Sequencing was done on a sample of PBMCs. The receptor source for this set is a human donor in good health (CMV status not recorded). Some clones in this sample may be carry-over from other donors' samples.

This sequence joins TRBV7-2 and TRBJ1-5, with 7 bases identical to TRBD1. The CDR3 loop spans 13 amino acids. Germline V lookup: CDR1 SGHTA, CDR2 FQGNSA. V gave up 5 bases and J gave up 8 bases; unmatched junction bases: 6. The CDR3 region is CASSLDRLKPQHF. In nucleotides, the CDR3 is TGTGCCAGCAGCCTGGACAGGTTAAAGCCCCAGCATTTT.

This clonotype was seen a few times. The rearrangement links TRBV19 to TRBJ1-2; D perhaps matches TRBD1 (6 bases). Germline-derived CDR1 and CDR2 are LNHDA and SQIVND (reference sequence). V dropped 4 bases and J dropped 8 bases, with 23 bases sitting between them. This CDR3 comprises 16 residues. This chain's CDR3 is CASSRATVGAAEGYTF. In nucleotides, the CDR3 is TGTGCCAGTAGTAGAGCAACAGTGGGGGCGGCAGAAGGCTACACCTTC.

The chain joins TRBV24-1 to TRBJ1-2; D unresolved. This CDR3 has 12 amino acids. CDR1 is KGHDR, CDR2 SFDVKD, per germline. Trimming cost V 3 bases and J 8 bases, with 9 bases left between them. The CDR3 protein is CATSDTTRGYTF. The DNA of the CDR3 is TGTGCCACCAGTGATACCACCAGGGGCTACACCTTC.

The chain couples TRBV3-1 to TRBJ1-5; possibly TRBD1 for D (5 bases). The CDR3 sequence is 14 residues long. CDR1 is LGHDT and CDR2 is YNNKEL in the germline V gene (reference sequence). V dropped 4 bases and J dropped 5 bases, with 12 bases sitting between them. CDR3 nucleotide sequence: TGTGCCAGCAGCCCGTCGGGGGGACATCAGCCCCAGCATTTT. Protein product: CASSPSGGHQPQHF.

The chain recombines TRBV5-6 with TRBJ2-1, with D perhaps matching TRBD2 (5 bases). Trimming stripped 2 bases from V and 4 bases from J, with 13 bases between. Germline CDR1 and CDR2: SGHDT and YYEEEE. CDR3 size: 15 residues. The CDR3 protein is CASSFWRLLYNEQFF. In DNA form, the CDR3 reads TGTGCCAGCAGCTTCTGGAGGCTACTTTACAATGAGCAGTTCTTC.

In this sample, this clonotype turned up a few times. The chain is built from TRBV20-1 and TRBJ2-7; TRBD2 matches at 8 bases. The ends lost 6 bases at V and 0 bases at J; junction bases unmatched: 4. CDR3 size: 13 residues. CDR1 DFQATT and CDR2 SNEGSKA come from the germline V gene (reference sequence). The CDR3, as DNA: TGCAGTGCCCTAGCGGGTTTCTCCTACGAGCAGTACTTC. This translates into CSALAGFSYEQYF.

The rearrangement joins TRBV5-1 to TRBJ1-1; no firm D call. The V gene's germline CDR1 is SGHRS and CDR2 YFSETQ. CDR3 length: 13 amino acids. V was cut by 4 bases and J by 8 bases, with 15 bases left in between. The CDR3 spells CASSPEIQEEAFF. DNA of the CDR3: TGCGCCAGCAGCCCCGAAATCCAGGAGGAAGCTTTCTTT.

The chain joins TRBV20-1 to TRBJ2-3; TRBD2 matches at 12 bases. From germline, CDR1 is DFQATT and CDR2 SNEGSKA (reference sequence). This CDR3 is 15 amino acids long. The V and J ends lost 5 bases and 6 bases, in that order; junction bases with no gene match: 9. In DNA, the CDR3 is TGCAGTGCTGGACCTAGCGGGAGGGCCCGGGATACGCAGTATTTT. It translates to CSAGPSGRARDTQYF.